This TCR beta chain came from a study of cytomegalovirus exposure and HLA in healthy donors. The wider study: Roughly 180 million T cells yielded 90 million to 130 million unique TCR beta sequences, as an earlier analysis found. Findings and limits, study-wide: V- and J-gene trimming of TCR beta was linked (in a later analysis) to a missense DCLRE1C variant. What a later analysis showed was that several of the most significant clusters appeared linked to common viral pathogens.

This PCR relied on a set of 60 Vbeta primers and 13 Jbeta primers. The protocol was immunoSEQ multiplex PCR, while the TCRdb copy is restricted to in-frame clones and leaves out a portion. The repertoire holds around 200,000 clones, with 79% as singletons. Germline loops: CDR1 SGHAT, CDR2 FQNNGV. CDR3 length: 15 residues. V was pared by 1 base and J by 5 bases, with 12 bases between. As concerns this clone: Its antigen is still unknown.

V is TRBV11-2 and J is TRBJ2-4; a weak D match, TRBD2 (6 bases). This sequence originates from a woman aged 45-59 years in good health and CMV-seronegative. The source material was PBMCs. DNA of the CDR3: TGTGCCAGCAGCTTAGTAAGGGGCGGGGAAAACATTCAGTACTTC. It yields the protein CASSLVRGGENIQYF.